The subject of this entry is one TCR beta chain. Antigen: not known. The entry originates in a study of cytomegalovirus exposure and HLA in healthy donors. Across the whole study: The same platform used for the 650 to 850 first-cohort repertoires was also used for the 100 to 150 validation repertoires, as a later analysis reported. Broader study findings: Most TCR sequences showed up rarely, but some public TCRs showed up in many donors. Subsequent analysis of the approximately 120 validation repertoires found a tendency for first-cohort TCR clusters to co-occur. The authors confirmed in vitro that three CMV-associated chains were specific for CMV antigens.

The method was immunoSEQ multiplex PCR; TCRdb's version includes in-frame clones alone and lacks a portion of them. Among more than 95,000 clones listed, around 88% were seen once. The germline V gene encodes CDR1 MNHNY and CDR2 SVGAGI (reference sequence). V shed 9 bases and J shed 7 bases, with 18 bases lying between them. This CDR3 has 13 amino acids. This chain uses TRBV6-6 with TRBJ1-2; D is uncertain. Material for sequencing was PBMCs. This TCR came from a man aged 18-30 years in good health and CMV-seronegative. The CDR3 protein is CASNGIQSGGYTF. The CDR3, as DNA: TGTGCCAGTAACGGGATTCAATCTGGTGGCTACACCTTC.